These 13 T cell receptor beta chains originate from one sample sequenced in a study of TIL therapy for anti-PD-1-resistant metastatic lung cancer. Specified time point: pre-treatment sample, taken before nivolumab and TIL therapy. The immunoSEQ assay was v3. Measured with immunoSEQ multiplex PCR; TCRdb has only the in-frame clones, and not every one. There are about 60,000 clones in the sample; around 86% occur only once, and just over 2.5% lies in the top ten. The sequencing used blood, collected at baseline. Receptors originate from a person aged 25 to 85 with non-small cell lung cancer.

This clone was detected only a few times. This chain links TRBV18 with TRBJ2-5; the match to TRBD1 covers 8 bases. The CDR3 consists of 14 residues. V trimming: 4 bases; J trimming: 3 bases; junction bases outside the gene matches: 4. From germline, CDR1 is KGHSH and CDR2 LQKENI. CDR3 coding DNA: TGTGCCAGCTCACATGGACAGGGTGAAGAGACCCAGTACTTC. It yields the protein CASSHGQGEETQYF.

The rearrangement links TRBV11-2 to TRBJ2-3, with D possibly being TRBD2 (6 bases). Germline CDR1 SGHAT, CDR2 FQNNGV. The CDR3 runs to 15 residues. V was shortened by 5 bases and J by 2 bases, with 14 bases between the two germline ends. CDR3 DNA sequence: TGTGCCAGCAGCCAACGGGACTTCGACACAGATACGCAGTATTTT. The encoded protein is CASSQRDFDTDTQYF.

The chain is built from TRBV5-6 and TRBJ2-1, with a possible D match to TRBD2 (6 bases). The CDR3 has 15 amino acids. V lost 1 base to trimming and J lost 7 bases, with 15 bases between them. In germline, CDR1 is SGHDT, CDR2 YYEEEE. This CDR3 is CASSLRWRDGNEQFF. CDR3 sequence (DNA): TGTGCCAGCAGCTTGAGGTGGCGGGACGGGAATGAGCAGTTCTTC.

V gene TRBV7-9 combines with J gene TRBJ1-5; no clear D. Germline lookup yields CDR1 SEHNR and CDR2 FQNEAQ (reference sequence). V was trimmed by 5 bases and J by 0 bases, leaving 17 bases between them. The CDR3 sequence is 17 residues long. CDR3 coding DNA: TGTGCCAGCAGCCACGGTTATTCGGGTCCTAGCAATCAGCCCCAGCATTTT. This codes for CASSHGYSGPSNQPQHF.

The chain recombines TRBV27 with TRBJ2-7; D not certain. Germline V gene lookup returns CDR1 MNHEY and CDR2 SMNVEV (reference sequence). Trimming stripped 7 bases from V and 3 bases from J, with 7 bases between. The CDR3 consists of 11 residues. The CDR3 sequence: CASTWGYEQYF. Written as DNA, the CDR3 is TGTGCCAGCACCTGGGGCTACGAGCAGTACTTC.

The chain recombines TRBV7-2 with TRBJ2-7; D possibly matches TRBD1 or TRBD2 (7 bases each). From germline, CDR1 is SGHTA and CDR2 FQGNSA. This CDR3 region has 16 residues. V lost 0 bases and J 7 bases, leaving 19 bases between the germline ends. For the CDR3, the DNA is TGTGCCAGCAGCTTAGCAGGCAGGGCCAGGGGGGGGGAGCAGTACTTC. Translation: CASSLAGRARGGEQYF.

This chain joins TRBV29-1 and TRBJ1-2, with D possibly being TRBD1 (6 bases). V lost 3 bases and J 4 bases, leaving 18 bases between the germline ends. Germline assignment: CDR1 SQVTM and CDR2 ANQGSEA. The CDR3 covers 15 residues. CDR3 nucleotides: TGCAGCGTTGAGGTGTTTGGGGGGCGAGGCTATGGCTACACCTTC. Residues: CSVEVFGGRGYGYTF.

The chain has TRBV6-5 and TRBJ2-7; 12 bases line up with TRBD2. Germline V gene lookup returns CDR1 MNHEY and CDR2 SVGAGI. With V trimmed by 6 bases and J by 4 bases, 4 bases remained unmatched. This CDR3 region has 14 residues. The CDR3 protein is CASRTSGRSYEQYF. The CDR3 nucleotides read TGTGCCAGCAGGACTAGCGGGAGAAGTTACGAGCAGTACTTC.

The genes are TRBV6-1 and TRBJ2-7; 7 positions match TRBD1. Germline V lookup: CDR1 MNHNS, CDR2 SASEGT. CDR3 length equals 15 residues. V shed 2 bases, J shed 3 bases, and the junction held 7 bases outside the gene matches. In DNA, the CDR3 is TGTGCCAGCAGTGAAAAAGACAGGGCAGACTACGAGCAGTACTTC. This codes for CASSEKDRADYEQYF.

The rearrangement joins TRBV10-2 to TRBJ1-5; 10 bases map to TRBD1. V shed 5 bases, J shed 4 bases, and the junction held 5 bases outside the gene matches. The CDR3 has 15 residues. Germline CDR1 WSHSY, CDR2 SAAADI. CDR3 loop: CASSPGQGLNQPQHF. Written as DNA, the CDR3 is TGCGCCAGCAGTCCGGGACAGGGGCTGAATCAGCCCCAGCATTTT.

This clone was observed a single time. The rearrangement joins TRBV7-2 to TRBJ2-1; 9 bases agree with TRBD2. Looked up from germline, CDR1 is SGHTA and CDR2 is FQGNSA. The ends lost 2 bases at V and 5 bases at J; junction bases unmatched: 4. The CDR3 loop spans 15 amino acids. CDR3 in DNA: TGTGCCAGCAGCTTATGGTTAGCGGGGGACAATGAGCAGTTCTTC. Translated: CASSLWLAGDNEQFF. The full variable domain, completed using reference TRBV7-2 and TRBJ2-1, is GAGVSQSPSNKVTEKGKDVELRCDPISGHTALYWYRQSLGQGLEFLIYFQGNSAPDKSGLPSDRFSAERTGGSVSTLTIQRTQQEDSAVYLCASSLWLAGDNEQFFGPGTRLTVL.

The chain is built from TRBV6-5 and TRBJ2-7, with a weak D call TRBD1 (5 bases). CDR1 is MNHEY, CDR2 SVGAGI, per germline. The CDR3 sequence is 16 residues long. The V end was cut by 2 bases, the J end by 0 bases, with 14 bases between. CDR3 residues: CASSYHGASSSYEQYF. For the CDR3, the DNA is TGTGCCAGCAGTTACCATGGGGCCTCGAGCTCCTACGAGCAGTACTTC.

The rearrangement links TRBV27 to TRBJ1-5; possibly TRBD1 for D (5 bases). Germline V gene lookup returns CDR1 MNHEY and CDR2 SMNVEV (reference sequence). Trimming stripped 2 bases from V and 3 bases from J, with 14 bases between. The CDR3 extends over 16 amino acids. The CDR3 region is CASSLVRGGHNQPQHF. The CDR3, as DNA: TGTGCCAGCAGTTTAGTCCGGGGAGGACACAATCAGCCCCAGCATTTT.